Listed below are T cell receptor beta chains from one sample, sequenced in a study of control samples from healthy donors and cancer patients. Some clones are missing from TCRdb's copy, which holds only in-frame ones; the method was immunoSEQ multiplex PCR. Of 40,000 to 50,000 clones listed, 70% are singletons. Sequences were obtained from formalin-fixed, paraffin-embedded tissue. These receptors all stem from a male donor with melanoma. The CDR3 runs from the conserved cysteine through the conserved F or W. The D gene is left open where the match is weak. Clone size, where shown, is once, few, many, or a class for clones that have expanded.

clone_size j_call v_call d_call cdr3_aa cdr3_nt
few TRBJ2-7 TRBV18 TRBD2 CASSQVELAGIYEQYF TGTGCCAGCTCACAAGTCGAACTAGCGGGAATCTACGAGCAGTACTTC
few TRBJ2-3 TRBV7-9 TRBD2 CASSLGSGGGMSTDTQYF TGTGCCAGCAGCTTAGGGTCGGGGGGAGGCATGTCAACAGATACGCAGTATTTT
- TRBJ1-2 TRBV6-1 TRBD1 CASSVSYGGTGSTGYTF TGTGCCAGCAGTGTCTCCTACGGCGGGACAGGGTCCACGGGCTACACCTTC
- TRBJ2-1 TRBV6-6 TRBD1 CASSYSIQGTEQFF TGTGCCAGCAGTTACTCGATACAGGGGACTGAGCAGTTCTTC
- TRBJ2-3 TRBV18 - CASSPQGLADTQYF TGTGCCAGCTCCCCGCAAGGGCTCGCAGATACGCAGTATTTT
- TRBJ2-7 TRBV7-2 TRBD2 CASNLVGTSGYEQYF TGTGCCAGCAACTTAGTAGGGACTAGCGGTTACGAGCAGTACTTC
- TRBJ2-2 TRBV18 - CASSPRGIHSGELFF TGTGCCAGCTCACCACGTGGGATACACAGCGGGGAGCTGTTTTTT
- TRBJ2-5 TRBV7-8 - CASSLGRSGSLGETQYF TGTGCCAGCAGCTTAGGTCGATCGGGGAGTCTGGGAGAGACCCAGTACTTC
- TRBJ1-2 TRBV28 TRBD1 CASRQGRSGYGYTF TGTGCCAGCCGACAGGGGCGATCGGGCTATGGCTACACCTTC
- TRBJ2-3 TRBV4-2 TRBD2 CASSQELAGGNTDTQYF TGTGCCAGCAGCCAAGAACTAGCGGGAGGGAACACAGATACACAGTATTTT
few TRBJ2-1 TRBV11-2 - CASSFRAPIQFF TGTGCCAGCAGCTTCCGAGCGCCGATACAGTTCTTC
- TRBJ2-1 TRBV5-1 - CASSLQGSSYNEQFF TGCGCCAGCAGCTTACAGGGAAGCTCCTATAATGAGCAGTTCTTC
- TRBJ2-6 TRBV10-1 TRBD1 CASSARQGPSGANVLTF TGCGCCAGCAGTGCCAGACAGGGGCCTTCTGGGGCCAACGTCCTGACTTTC
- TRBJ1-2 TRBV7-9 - CASSHTQGSGYGYTF TGTGCCAGCAGCCATACTCAGGGTTCCGGCTATGGCTACACCTTC
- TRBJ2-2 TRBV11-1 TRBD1 CASRGQGVPGELFF TGTGCCAGCAGGGGGCAGGGGGTCCCCGGGGAGCTGTTTTTT
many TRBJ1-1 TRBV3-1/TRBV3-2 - CASSQSGYTEAFF TGTGCCAGCAGCCAATCGGGATACACTGAAGCTTTCTTT
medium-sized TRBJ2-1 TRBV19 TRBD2 CASRGLAGGTYNEQFF TGTGCCAGTAGGGGGCTAGCGGGAGGGACCTACAATGAGCAGTTCTTC
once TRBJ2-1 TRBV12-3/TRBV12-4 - CASTYGSYNKQFF TGTGCCAGCACCTACGGCTCCTACAATAAGCAGTTCTTC